Listed here are 5 T cell receptor beta chains from one sample, sequenced in a study of blood T cell repertoires in COVID-19. Only in-frame clones appear in the TCRdb table, and some are missing; sequencing was by immunoSEQ multiplex PCR. The profile covers fewer than 500,000 clones, with over 65% appearing a single time and 1.1% taken by the ten largest. Sample: peripheral blood. These receptors were taken from a human donor with acute or convalescent COVID-19. The donor label of this sample is uncertain.

J is TRBJ1-2 and V is TRBV2; TRBD1 matches 7 bases. Germline V gives CDR1 SNHLY, CDR2 FYNNEI. J gave up 0 bases and V 11 bases, and 15 bases lay outside the gene matches. The CDR3 loop spans 16 amino acids. The CDR3 sequence: CALPRGGGRPNYGYTF. The DNA for the CDR3 is TGTGCCCTTCCTCGAGGAGGGGGCCGACCTAACTATGGCTACACCTTC.

This chain connects TRBV6-5 to TRBJ2-2, with D possibly being TRBD1 (6 bases). Germline V gene data show CDR1 as MNHEY and CDR2 as SVGAGI. V lost 6 bases to trimming and J lost 2 bases, with 13 bases between them. This CDR3 has 15 amino acids. CDR3 sequence: CASRDTGYNTGELFF. The CDR3 region has the DNA TGTGCCAGCAGGGACACAGGGTACAACACCGGGGAGCTGTTTTTT.

This sequence joins TRBV3-1 (or the pseudogene TRBV3-2) and TRBJ1-6; a weak D match, TRBD1 (5 bases). This CDR3 is built from 13 residues. From germline, CDR1 is LGHDT and CDR2 YNNKEL (reference sequence). V lost 0 bases and J 8 bases, leaving 5 bases between the germline ends. CDR3 protein: CASSQDRDSPLHF. The CDR3 DNA sequence: TGTGCCAGCAGCCAAGACAGGGATTCACCCCTCCACTTT.

The gene calls are TRBV24-1 and TRBJ2-2; D gene ambiguous. Germline CDR1 and CDR2: KGHDR and SFDVKD. V shed 5 bases and J shed 7 bases, with 4 bases lying between them. The CDR3 consists of 11 residues. The CDR3 loop is CATSGHGELFF. DNA of the CDR3: TGTGCCACCAGTGGGCACGGGGAGCTGTTTTTT.

The chain couples TRBV30 to TRBJ2-1; unclear D gene. The germline CDR1 and CDR2 sequences are GTSNPN and SVGIG (reference sequence). The germline V and J ends were trimmed by 3 bases and 5 bases, with 8 bases remaining between them. This CDR3 is 12 amino acids long. The CDR3 region is CAWSELNNEQFF. DNA for the CDR3: TGTGCCTGGAGCGAACTTAACAATGAGCAGTTCTTC.